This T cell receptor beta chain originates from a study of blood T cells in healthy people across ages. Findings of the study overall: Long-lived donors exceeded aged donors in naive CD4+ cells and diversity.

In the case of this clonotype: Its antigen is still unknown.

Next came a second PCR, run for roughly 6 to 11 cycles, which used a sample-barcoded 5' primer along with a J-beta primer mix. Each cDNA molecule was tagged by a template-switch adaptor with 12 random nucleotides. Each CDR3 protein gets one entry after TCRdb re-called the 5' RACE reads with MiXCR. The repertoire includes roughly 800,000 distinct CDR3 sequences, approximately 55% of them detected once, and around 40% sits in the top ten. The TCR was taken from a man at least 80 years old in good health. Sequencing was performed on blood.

CDR3 loop: CASSDVRQGNTEAFF. In nucleotides, the CDR3 is TGTGCCAGCAGTGACGTTCGACAGGGGAACACTGAAGCTTTCTTT. The chain employs TRBV6-4 and TRBJ1-1; 7 nucleotides match TRBD1. This CDR3 contains 15 residues. Germline V gene data show CDR1 as MRHNA and CDR2 as SNTAGT. Trimming removed 2 bases from V and 1 base from J; junction bases left unmatched: 4.